Each of the 8 T cell receptor beta chains below was sequenced from the same sample in a study of T cells in Graves' hyperthyroidism and ophthalmopathy. The TCR beta CDR3 regions underwent amplification using RNA transcripts as the source. Primed by the HTBI set, a first-round RT-PCR was run on the TCR CDR3. TCRdb itself ran the multiplex PCR reads through MiXCR, one entry per CDR3 protein. The sample holds hundreds of thousands of distinct CDR3 sequences, 40% to 55% seen once. The sample comprised peripheral blood or thyroid tissue (not recorded which). The source of these receptors is a woman between 18 and 30 years old with Graves' hyperthyroidism.

This clonotype was found once. With a much larger clone just one base away, this may be a read error. The J gene is TRBJ2-7, the V gene TRBV7-2, with 9 positions matching TRBD2. V lost 5 bases to trimming and J lost 7 bases; unmatched junction nucleotides: 15. Germline CDR1 is SGHTA and CDR2 is FQGNSA. The CDR3 has 16 amino acids. The CDR3 coding sequence is TGTGCCAGCAGCCAAAGCGGCGTTAGCGGGAGTAGGGAGCAGTACTTC. Protein product: CASSQSGVSGSREQYF.

This clonotype was counted once. CDR3 protein: CSAADPGLATHYEQYF. The CDR3, as DNA: TGCAGTGCCGCAGATCCGGGACTAGCGACGCACTACGAGCAGTACTTC. The V and J genes are TRBV20-1 and TRBJ2-7; TRBD2 aligns across 10 bases. The CDR3 runs to 16 residues. Germline V gene sequence: CDR1 DFQATT, CDR2 SNEGSKA (reference sequence). The trim removed 6 bases at V and 3 bases at J, leaving 14 bases unmatched.

This chain connects TRBV7-3 to TRBJ2-2, with TRBD1 identical over 8 bases. The DNA end lines up better with TRBJ1-3; the J call may be wrong. The CDR3 is 16 amino acids. Germline V gives CDR1 SGHTA, CDR2 FQGTGA. In DNA form, the CDR3 reads TGTGCCAGCAGCTTAGACAGGGGCTTTTCTGGAAACACCATATATTTT. As protein: CASSLDRGFSGNTIYF.

Only a few counts were recorded for this clonotype. The chain has TRBV7-2 and TRBJ2-7; 9 bases are a match to TRBD1. Germline V gene data show CDR1 as SGHTA and CDR2 as FQGNSA. V lost 5 bases to trimming and J lost 3 bases; unmatched junction nucleotides: 5. This CDR3 contains 14 residues. The CDR3 is CASSPPDRGYEQYF. The CDR3 region has the DNA TGTGCCAGCAGCCCGCCGGACAGGGGCTACGAGCAGTACTTC. Full variable domain (remainder filled in from reference TRBV7-2 and TRBJ2-7): GAGVSQSPSNKVTEKGKDVELRCDPISGHTALYWYRQSLGQGLEFLIYFQGNSAPDKSGLPSDRFSAERTGGSVSTLTIQRTQQEDSAVYLCASSPPDRGYEQYFGPGTRLTVT.

This clonotype was seen at least ten times. V gene TRBV9 combines with J gene TRBJ1-4; D is undetermined. This CDR3 region has 14 residues. The germline gives CDR1 SGDLS, CDR2 YYNGEE. V was cut by 1 base and J by 4 bases, with 8 bases left in between. This CDR3 is CASSVSGGNEKLFF. CDR3 coding DNA: TGTGCCAGCAGCGTATCAGGTGGTAATGAAAAACTGTTTTTT.

The table lists this clonotype with a count of one. A much larger clone differs by one base, so this may be a read error. J is TRBJ1-3 and V is TRBV2; D uncertain. Germline V gives CDR1 SNHLY, CDR2 FYNNEI. The CDR3 consists of 13 residues. In DNA, the CDR3 is TGTACCAGCAGCAAGGACGAAGGAAACACCATATATTTT. Its protein is CTSSKDEGNTIYF.

This sequence joins TRBV12-1 and TRBJ1-2; the table names TRBD1, a call not compared with the DNA. TRBV12-1 is assigned pseudogene status. The length of the CDR3 is 13 residues. CDR3 amino acids: CASSFKTGVGYTF. CDR3 nucleotide sequence: TGTGCCAGCAGCTTTAAGACAGGGGTGGGCTACACCTTC.

There are a few counts of this clonotype. This rearrangement joins TRBV7-9 to TRBJ1-4, with 7 bases that match TRBD1. The length of the CDR3 is 15 residues. The ends lost 5 bases at V and 5 bases at J; junction bases unmatched: 8. Germline CDR1 SEHNR, CDR2 FQNEAQ (reference sequence). CDR3 bases: TGTGCCAGCAGCCTCCCGGGACAGTCGAATGAAAAACTGTTTTTT. Amino acid sequence: CASSLPGQSNEKLFF.